This TCR beta chain originates from a study of OX40 agonist ivuxolimab in advanced cancers. V was pared by 0 bases and J by 4 bases, with 10 bases between. The germline gives CDR1 LGHNA, CDR2 YSLEER. CDR3 length equals 15 residues. TCRdb keeps only in-frame clones here, not all; method: immunoSEQ multiplex PCR. This sample yields some 81,000 clones, of which roughly 85% are seen a single time; around 2% belongs to the top ten. This chain joins TRBV4-3 and TRBJ1-5, with unresolved D. This sequence originates from an adult with an advanced solid tumor such as melanoma, head and neck, liver or kidney cancer. Sequencing was performed on CD4+ or CD8+ T cells sorted from blood, taken in a trial of the OX40 agonist ivuxolimab. In DNA form, the CDR3 reads TGCGCCAGCAGCCAAGAGCTTGCCAGGAATCAGCCCCAGCATTTT. Translated, it gives CASSQELARNQPQHF.